The 23 T cell receptor beta chains listed next were all sequenced from one sample in a study of T cells in Graves' hyperthyroidism and ophthalmopathy. RNA transcripts gave rise to amplified TCR beta CDR3 regions. HTBI primers drove first-round RT-PCR of the TCR CDR3. TCRdb ran MiXCR on the multiplex PCR reads and lists one entry per CDR3 protein. The top ten clones hold 8% to 10% of a sample with about 52,000 distinct CDR3 sequences, over 40% of them seen once. Sequencing used blood. These receptors originate from a woman aged 50 to 60 with Graves' ophthalmopathy.

The gene calls are TRBV29-1 and TRBJ2-7, with TRBD1 as a possible D gene (7 bases). The CDR3 runs 12 residues. V lost 6 bases and J 5 bases, leaving 14 bases between the germline ends. Germline loops: CDR1 SQVTM, CDR2 ANQGSEA. The chain's CDR3 is CSVGGDRDEQYF. The DNA for the CDR3 is TGCAGCGTGGGGGGAGACAGGGACGAGCAGTACTTC.

About this clonotype itself: A much larger clone differs from this one at a single base, so this may be a read error. No conserved phenylalanine or tryptophan is present at the end of the CDR3, so a read error is the likely explanation. V and J are TRBV7-9 and TRBJ2-5, with 11 bases fitting TRBD2. CDR3 length equals 16 residues. Germline CDR1 and CDR2: SEHNR and FQNEAQ (reference sequence). This CDR3 reads CASSAGTSGSQGTQYL. CDR3 in DNA: TGTGCCAGCAGCGCAGGGACTAGCGGATCTCAAGGGACCCAGTACCTC.

Concerning this clonotype: Compared with germline, one end of the junction differs, possibly owing to a read error. The rearrangement joins TRBV19 to TRBJ2-7; the D call may be TRBD1 or TRBD2 (5 bases each). The CDR3 has 13 amino acids. CDR1 is LNHDA, CDR2 SQIVND, per germline (reference sequence). CDR3 bases: TGTGCCGGTAGTGGGACCAGCGTCGGCGAGCTGTACTTT. It encodes CAGSGTSVGELYF.

This clonotype came up many times. V gene TRBV5-5 combines with J gene TRBJ2-7; 9 bases agree with TRBD1. The CDR3 is made up of 14 amino acids. The V gene end was trimmed by 0 bases and the J gene end by 6 bases; junction bases not matched to a gene: 4. In germline, CDR1 is SGHKS, CDR2 YYEKEE (reference sequence). CDR3 residues: CASSLAGQGGEQYF. In nucleotides, the CDR3 is TGTGCCAGCAGCTTGGCGGGACAGGGTGGCGAGCAGTACTTC. Looking up the rest from reference TRBV5-5 and TRBJ2-7 gives the full variable domain: DAGVTQSPTHLIKTRGQQVTLRCSPISGHKSVSWYQQVLGQGPQFIFQYYEKEERGRGNFPDRFSARQFPNYSSELNVNALLLGDSALYLCASSLAGQGGEQYFGPGTRLTVT.

This clonotype was counted ten times or more. This chain uses TRBV4-1 with TRBJ2-1; tentative D call: TRBD2 (5 bases). Trimming left V 0 bases short and J 8 bases short, with 17 bases between. CDR3 length: 16 residues. Germline V gene lookup returns CDR1 MGHRA and CDR2 YSYEKL. As DNA, the CDR3 is TGCGCCAGCAGCCAAGATCGGGGTCTCAGTACATATGAGCAGTTCTTC. Residues: CASSQDRGLSTYEQFF.

This clonotype was seen repeatedly, ten times or more. This chain links TRBV7-6 with TRBJ2-2; 8 nucleotides agree with TRBD2. The CDR3 runs 15 residues. Germline V gene data show CDR1 as SGHVS and CDR2 as FNYEAQ. The trim removed 7 bases at V and 7 bases at J, leaving 11 bases unmatched. This CDR3 is CASTPSPGGVGELFF. In DNA form, the CDR3 reads TGTGCCAGCACACCCTCTCCGGGGGGGGTCGGGGAGCTGTTTTTT.

The V call is TRBV19, the J call TRBJ1-5; 9 bases map to TRBD1. Germline-derived CDR1 and CDR2 are LNHDA and SQIVND (reference sequence). V trimming: 5 bases; J trimming: 1 base; junction bases outside the gene matches: 9. The CDR3 loop spans 17 amino acids. As DNA, the CDR3 is TGTGCCAGTAGTGGAACAGGGGGCTTACGGAGCAATCAGCCCCAGCATTTT. It translates to CASSGTGGLRSNQPQHF.

This clonotype was recorded many times. CDR3 residues: CADGTGELFF. CDR3 sequence (DNA): TGTGCCGACGGCACCGGGGAGCTGTTTTTT. The chain uses TRBV11-3 and TRBJ2-2; D is unresolved. Trimming left V 11 bases short and J 4 bases short, with 5 bases between. CDR3 size: 10 residues. Germline values: CDR1 SGHNT, CDR2 YENEEA. The full variable domain, in which reference TRBV11-3 and TRBJ2-2 provide the parts outside the CDR3, is EAGVVQSPRYKIIEKKQPVAFWCNPISGHNTLYWYLQNLGQGPELLIRYENEEAVDDSQLPKDRFSAERLKGVDSTLKIQPAELGDSAVYLCADGTGELFFGEGSRLTVL.

The chain joins TRBV5-4 to TRBJ2-2; TRBD2 agrees at 8 bases. The junction had 10 bases not matched to a gene; V was cut back by 4 bases and J by 5 bases. CDR3 length: 16 amino acids. Germline CDR1 reads SGHNT; CDR2 reads YYREEE (reference sequence). The CDR3 DNA reads TGTGCCAGCAGCCCGAAGCGGGAGCGAGAGACCGGGGAGCTGTTTTTT. It encodes CASSPKRERETGELFF.

This clonotype has at least ten counts. V gene TRBV20-1 combines with J gene TRBJ2-2; 8 nucleotides match TRBD2. Germline values: CDR1 DFQATT, CDR2 SNEGSKA (reference sequence). The CDR3 sequence is 13 residues long. V was pared by 7 bases and J by 0 bases, with 1 base of the junction left unmatched. CDR3 in DNA: TGCAGTGTACTAGCGGCGAACACCGGGGAGCTGTTTTTT. Protein product: CSVLAANTGELFF.

For this clonotype: No conserved phenylalanine or tryptophan is present at the end of the CDR3, so a read error is the likely explanation. The limits of the CDR3 on the DNA are not certain, so only TCRdb's listed CDR3 is given. The chain has TRBV7-8 and TRBJ2-7; the table's D call, TRBD1, has no DNA check behind it. The germline gives CDR1 SGHVS, CDR2 FQNEAQ. Ends included, the CDR3 has 9 residues. CDR3 sequence: CASSESLDR.

This clonotype was detected many times. The chain employs TRBV6-6 and TRBJ2-7; D possibly corresponds to TRBD1 (6 bases). Germline V lookup: CDR1 MNHNY, CDR2 SVGAGI (reference sequence). The CDR3 runs 13 residues. V was cut by 0 bases and J by 4 bases, with 7 bases left in between. The CDR3 reads CASSYSRGYEQYF. The CDR3 DNA is TGTGCCAGCAGTTACTCAAGGGGGTACGAGCAGTACTTC.

A note on this clonotype: The junction does not match germline at one end; this may be a read error. This chain links TRBV15 with TRBJ1-2; D might be TRBD1 (5 bases). There are 20 residues in the CDR3. Germline CDR1 and CDR2: LNHNV and YYDKDF (reference sequence). The CDR3 DNA sequence: TGTGCCACCAGCAGAGAAGACGACAGAACCCTTTCGGCAGGGACCTATGGCCACACCTTC. Translating it yields CATSREDDRTLSAGTYGHTF. The full variable domain, in which reference TRBV15 and TRBJ1-2 provide the parts outside the CDR3, is DAMVIQNPRYQVTQFGKPVTLSCSQTLNHNVMYWYQQKSSQAPKLLFHYYDKDFNNEADTPDNFQSRRPNTSFCFLDIRSPGLGDTAMYLCATSREDDRTLSAGTYGHTFGSGTRLTVV.

This clonotype was detected ten times or more. This sequence joins TRBV6-1 and TRBJ2-5; 8 bases agree with TRBD1. V trimming: 6 bases; J trimming: 4 bases; junction bases outside the gene matches: 13. This CDR3 spans 16 amino acids. The germline gives CDR1 MNHNS, CDR2 SASEGT. Here the CDR3 DNA reads TGTGCCAGCAGCCTCCGGGACAGGCTCTCGGGAGAGACCCAGTACTTC. Protein product: CASSLRDRLSGETQYF.

In this sample, this clonotype turned up many times. The CDR3 nucleotides read TGTGCCAGCAGGGTGGGGAGTGGACAGGTGATGGGGGAGACCCAGTACTTC. Translating it yields CASRVGSGQVMGETQYF. The genes are TRBV6-5 and TRBJ2-5, with 7 positions matching TRBD1. The CDR3 sequence is 17 residues long. The trim removed 6 bases at V and 5 bases at J, leaving 18 bases unmatched. Looked up from germline, CDR1 is MNHEY and CDR2 is SVGAGI.

This clonotype was seen once. A much larger clonotype is one base distant, so this may be a read error. Because it lacks the conserved phenylalanine or tryptophan at the end, this CDR3 is likely a read error. V is TRBV4-1 and J is TRBJ1-5; D not resolved. Trimming removed 1 base from V and 4 bases from J, with 11 bases in between. The V gene's germline CDR1 is MGHRA and CDR2 YSYEKL. The CDR3 is made up of 15 amino acids. The CDR3 coding sequence is TGCGCCAGCAGCCAAGGGGGTCGGATAAATCAGCCCCAGCATTCT. Translated, it gives CASSQGGRINQPQHS.

V is TRBV18 and J is TRBJ1-1; D gene uncertain. V lost 2 bases to trimming and J lost 3 bases, with 13 bases between them. This CDR3 contains 15 residues. From germline, CDR1 is KGHSH and CDR2 LQKENI. The CDR3 loop reads CASSPTTRGDTEAFF. DNA for the CDR3: TGTGCCAGCTCACCAACGACACGGGGAGACACTGAAGCTTTCTTT.

This clonotype was picked up many times. The chain recombines TRBV27 with TRBJ2-1; D is unresolved. The CDR3 sequence is 14 residues long. Germline V CDR1 and CDR2: MNHEY, SMNVEV (reference sequence). Between the trimmed V and J ends, which lost 3 bases and 4 bases, there was a span of 10 bases. The CDR3 DNA is TGTGCCAGCAGTTTTCAGGTCAGGTACAATGAGCAGTTCTTC. Translating gives CASSFQVRYNEQFF.

J is TRBJ2-3 and V is TRBV7-2; D is possibly TRBD2 (6 bases). With 6 bases removed from V and 4 bases from J, the gap between germline ends came to 11 bases. This CDR3 contains 13 residues. Germline-derived CDR1 and CDR2 are SGHTA and FQGNSA. The CDR3 nucleotides are TGTGCCAGCAGTCCGGAGGGACCAGATACGCAGTATTTT. Translated, it gives CASSPEGPDTQYF.

As regards this clonotype: Mismatch with germline at one junction end may stem from a read error. V is TRBV7-9 and J is TRBJ2-5; TRBD1 agrees at 9 bases. Germline V gene sequence: CDR1 SEHNR, CDR2 FQNEAQ (reference sequence). The CDR3 length is 16 residues. CDR3 in amino acids: CASSPNPGQGQGTQYF. DNA of the CDR3: TGTGCTAGCAGCCCGAACCCGGGACAGGGTCAAGGGACCCAGTACTTC.

The sample holds one count of this clonotype. A much larger clone lies a single base off, so this may be a read error. V is TRBV11-3 and J is TRBJ1-1; D unresolved. The CDR3 loop spans 13 amino acids. Germline lookup yields CDR1 SGHNT and CDR2 YENEEA. The CDR3 sequence is CASSQTQNTEAVF. DNA of the CDR3: TGTGCCAGCAGCCAAACCCAAAACACTGAAGCTGTCTTT.

This clonotype was detected ten times or more. This chain links TRBV9 with TRBJ2-3; TRBD2 aligns across 14 bases. This CDR3 spans 16 amino acids. V lost 2 bases, J lost 6 bases, and 5 bases stayed unmatched. Germline assignment: CDR1 SGDLS and CDR2 YYNGEE. CDR3 sequence (DNA): TGTGCCAGCAGCGTCCAGGGACTAGCGGGAGCGGATACGCAGTATTTT. This codes for CASSVQGLAGADTQYF.

In this sample, this clonotype turned up many times. The V and J genes are TRBV24-1 and TRBJ1-1; 7 bases agree with TRBD1. Germline lookup yields CDR1 KGHDR and CDR2 SFDVKD. The CDR3 runs to 14 residues. Trimming cost V 3 bases and J 4 bases; bases outside gene matches: 4. The CDR3 region has the DNA TGTGCCACCAGTGATGGATCAGGGGGCACTGAAGCTTTCTTT. Translation: CATSDGSGGTEAFF.